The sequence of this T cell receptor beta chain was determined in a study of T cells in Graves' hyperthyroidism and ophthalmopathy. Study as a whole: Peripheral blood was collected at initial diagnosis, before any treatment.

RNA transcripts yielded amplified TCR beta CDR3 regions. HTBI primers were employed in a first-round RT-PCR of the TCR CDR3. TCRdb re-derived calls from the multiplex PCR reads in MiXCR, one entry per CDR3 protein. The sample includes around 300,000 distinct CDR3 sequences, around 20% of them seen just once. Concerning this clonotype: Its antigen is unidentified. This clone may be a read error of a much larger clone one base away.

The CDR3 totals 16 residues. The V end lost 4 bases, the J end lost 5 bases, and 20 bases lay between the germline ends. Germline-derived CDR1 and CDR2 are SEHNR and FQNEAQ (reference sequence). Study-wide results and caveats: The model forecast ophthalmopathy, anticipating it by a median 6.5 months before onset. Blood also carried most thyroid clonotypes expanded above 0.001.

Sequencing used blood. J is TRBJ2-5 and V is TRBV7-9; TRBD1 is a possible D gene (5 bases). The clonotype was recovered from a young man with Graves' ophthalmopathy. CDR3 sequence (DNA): TGTGCCAGCAGCTCCCTCCTCAGGGCCAGTGGGGAGACCCAGTACTTC. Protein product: CASSSLLRASGETQYF.